This TCR beta chain was recorded in a study of cytomegalovirus exposure and HLA in healthy donors. Turning to this clone: The antigen remains undetermined.

TCRdb's copy holds only in-frame clones and misses some; the assay was immunoSEQ multiplex PCR. Here the sample spans some 170,000 clones, approximately 89% being singletons. CDR3 size: 15 residues. V was clipped by 3 bases and J by 4 bases, with 16 bases between them. Looked up from germline, CDR1 is SGHDT and CDR2 is YYEEEE. Study-wide results and limits: In vitro work confirmed that three CMV-associated chains recognize CMV antigens. Listed as cytomegalovirus-associated were over 150 TCR beta chains.

The sample consisted of PBMCs. The TCR originated in a young man in good health and CMV-seropositive. V gene TRBV5-6 combines with J gene TRBJ1-2, with a tentative D call TRBD1 (6 bases). The CDR3 nucleotides read TGTGCCAGCAGCTACCCTGGGCAGGGGACCTATGGCTACACCTTC. Amino acid sequence: CASSYPGQGTYGYTF.